Sequencing of this T cell receptor (beta chain) was carried out in a study of T cells after posttransplantation cyclophosphamide. The ends were cut back, 7 bases at V and 1 base at J, with 12 bases in the middle. CDR3 length: 14 amino acids. Germline CDR1 is MNHEY and CDR2 is SMNVEV (reference sequence). The naive gate required viable CD3+CD4+ or CD3+CD8+ cells with CCR7+CD45RA+CD45RO-CD95-CD27+CD28+ phenotype. The protocol was immunoSEQ multiplex PCR, while the TCRdb copy is restricted to in-frame clones and leaves out a portion. In the table there are around 19,000 clones, approximately 98% of which are singletons.

Sequencing was performed on naive CD4+ T cells sorted from PBMCs. V gene TRBV27 combines with J gene TRBJ2-3, with D possibly matching TRBD2 (6 bases). The sequence was collected from a man aged 35 to 55 in good health, CMV-negative, and a related stem cell transplant donor. The CDR3 DNA reads TGTGCCAGCACCCAGTCTAGCGGCACAGATACGCAGTATTTT. It encodes CASTQSSGTDTQYF.